This TCR beta chain stems from a study of tumor-infiltrating lymphocytes in primary liver carcinoma. Study details: Per sample, productive TCRbeta reads numbered roughly 3.5 to 7.13 million, similar across tissue types. General study findings and limits: Tumor specimens were characterized by a significantly higher top-250-clone fraction than blood (p = 0.039). Tumor-adjacent and tumor-blood pairs overlapped less than tumor region pairs did.

CDR3 length equals 16 residues. Per germline, CDR1 SGHAT and CDR2 FQNNGV. V gave up 4 bases and J gave up 6 bases; unmatched junction bases: 12. A constant-region primer primed TCR beta cDNA synthesis from about 0.55 ug of total RNA. Construction of TCR beta libraries relied on three successive nested multiplex PCR rounds employing slightly modified ARM-PCR. Primers for the first two PCR rounds were TRBV1-TRBV30 forward primers and a C-beta reverse primer (roughly 10 cycles per round). Using its own MiXCR run on the multiplex PCR reads, TCRdb lists one record per CDR3 protein. The table lists more than 150,000 distinct CDR3 sequences, 60% of them singletons, with around 74% in the top ten. In regard to this clonotype: No antigen is known for it.

Both blood RNA, taken from unsorted whole blood, and germline DNA were extracted. Roughly 4 milliliters of peripheral blood were drawn preoperatively. Sequenced: peripheral blood. The receptor was derived from a man aged 40-49 years with primary liver carcinoma and hepatitis B virus infection. This chain connects TRBV11-2 to TRBJ2-1, with 7 bases lining up with TRBD2. As DNA, the CDR3 is TGTGCCAGCAGCTCCCCTGGCGGGGGTAGGAGCAATGAGCAGTTCTTC. Its protein product is CASSSPGGGRSNEQFF.